Sequencing of this T cell receptor (beta chain) was carried out in a study of T cell repertoires in cytomegalovirus infection. Across the study: Recently identified HLA-C-restricted CMV epitopes were among the peptides used. Through public TCR beta signatures, both CMV infection and matching HLA type were indicated.

TCRdb re-derived calls from the reads in MiXCR, one entry per CDR3 protein. The data contain around 900,000 distinct CDR3 sequences, about 33% of them singletons. A single count supports this clonotype. Its cognate antigen is unknown. Broader study findings: Totalled public TCR beta family frequency picked out people who carried CMV plus the relevant HLA. HLA-C-restricted CMV-specific TCR beta clonotypes prevailed in the ex vivo response.

Trimming removed 0 bases from V and 1 base from J; junction bases left unmatched: 6. The length of the CDR3 is 19 residues. Germline V gene sequence: CDR1 MNHEY, CDR2 SVGAGI. The chain carries TRBV6-5 and TRBJ2-1; 13 nucleotides agree with TRBD2. The input for sequencing was cultured CD8+ T cells from PBMCs, taken from culture after CMV antigen stimulation. This sequence was found in a human donor in good health (CMV status not recorded). Some clones in this sample may be carry-over from other donors' samples. The CDR3 here is CASSYSLAGGRKSYNEQFF. The DNA for the CDR3 is TGTGCCAGCAGTTACTCACTAGCGGGGGGGCGCAAATCCTACAATGAGCAGTTCTTC.